This T cell receptor (beta chain) emerged from a study of identifying expanded T cells in peripheral blood. Study findings and constraints: Variance in clone template counts between roughly 2-week samples significantly increased with total template count across all healthy donors. Over about two and four weeks, about 15 and 19 clones changed, versus around 1.3 between replicates.

As concerns this clone: Its antigen is still unknown.

Healthy donors had no documented immune events, such as infections, while sampled. The protocol was immunoSEQ multiplex PCR, while the TCRdb copy is restricted to in-frame clones and leaves out a portion. This table holds approximately 85,000 clones, approximately 85% found once. The V end lost 1 base, the J end lost 0 bases, and 19 bases lay between the germline ends. This CDR3 is 18 amino acids long. Germline V lookup: CDR1 MNHNS, CDR2 SASEGT. The V and J genes are TRBV6-1 and TRBJ2-7, with D hard to call. Source material: blood. This sequence was found in a person aged 18 to 75 in good health. CDR3 nucleotide sequence: TGTGCCAGCAGTGAAGTGCCCCCGTTCGTCCAGAGCTCCTACGAGCAGTACTTC. Translating it yields CASSEVPPFVQSSYEQYF.